This TCR beta chain was identified in a study of metastatic and nonmetastatic thyroid tumors. Background on the study: Patients with malignant and benign thyroid disease provided blood and tumor or nodule tissue, whose repertoires were compared. Study-level findings and limits: Reports indicated that malignant thyroid tumors showed significantly higher TCR beta diversity than benign nodules did, in blood and tumor.

All patients were untreated before thyroid surgery. Within the sample, this clone is medium-sized. Its specificity is not known. In the authors' methods: What underpinned the distant-metastasis classifier for papillary thyroid cancer was the set of CDR3 differences across clinicopathological groups. MiXCR re-clonotyped the PCR reads for TCRdb. The authors' filters were not applied to this entry. The table lists some 11,000 clones, roughly 21% of them singletons, with 12% to 15% in the top ten. The CDR3 extends over 14 amino acids. Germline loops: CDR1 MNHEY, CDR2 SVGEGT. With V trimmed by 7 bases and J by 3 bases, 7 bases remained unmatched.

What was sequenced was adjacent normal tissue. The origin of this receptor is a female donor with papillary thyroid cancer or a benign thyroid nodule (not recorded which). Some clones in this sample may be carry-over from other donors' samples. This rearrangement joins TRBV6-2 or TRBV6-3 to TRBJ2-5; 8 bases align to TRBD1. The DNA of the CDR3 is TGTGCCAGCAAGGCCAGGGGGCGCGAAGAGACCCAGTACTTC. It translates to CASKARGREETQYF.